One and the same sample provided the 28 T cell receptor beta chains below, sequenced in a study of post-analysis software for immune sequencing data. General study results and limits: A handful of TRBV segments were significantly more frequent in patients than in controls. TRBV5-6, TRBV5-1 and TRBV20-1 were among these segments.

These TCRs are of unknown antigen specificity. Built from TCR beta cDNA, the libraries had unique molecular identifiers in them. One entry per CDR3 protein results from TCRdb running MiXCR on the PCR reads. The sample contains 700,000 to 900,000 distinct CDR3 sequences, approximately 44% of which appear only once. The sequenced sample consisted of blood. The receptors stem from a girl aged 10-17 years with multiple sclerosis.

This clonotype showed up just a few times. The chain joins TRBV29-1 to TRBJ1-1; 7 positions agree with TRBD1. The V gene end was trimmed by 5 bases and the J gene end by 0 bases; junction bases not matched to a gene: 6. This CDR3 spans 14 amino acids. Germline-derived CDR1 and CDR2 are SQVTM and ANQGSEA. The CDR3 loop reads CSVNLRGLNTEAFF. CDR3 bases: TGCAGCGTTAACCTCAGGGGGTTGAACACTGAAGCTTTCTTT.

The chain links TRBV10-3 to TRBJ2-7; weak D call: TRBD2 (6 bases). The CDR3 is 12 amino acids. V lost 10 bases, J lost 3 bases, and 13 bases lay in between. From germline, CDR1 is ENHRY and CDR2 SYGVKD. CDR3 nucleotides: TGTGCCACGGACAACGGGAGCTACGAGCAGTACTTC. Its protein product is CATDNGSYEQYF.

The V call is TRBV29-1, the J call TRBJ2-7; TRBD1 agrees at 10 bases. This CDR3 is 13 amino acids long. V gave up 4 bases and J gave up 3 bases; unmatched junction bases: 3. Germline CDR1 is SQVTM and CDR2 is ANQGSEA. The CDR3 is CSVGGQGLYEQYF. For the CDR3, the DNA is TGCAGCGTTGGGGGACAGGGGCTCTACGAGCAGTACTTC.

The V gene is TRBV14, the J gene TRBJ2-3; D gene ambiguous. CDR3 length equals 14 residues. Trimming cost V 4 bases and J 4 bases, with 12 bases left between them. The germline gives CDR1 SGHDN, CDR2 FVKESK. The CDR3: CASSPRIQPDTQYF. In DNA form, the CDR3 reads TGTGCCAGCAGCCCGCGGATACAACCAGATACGCAGTATTTT.

The chain combines TRBV10-3 with TRBJ2-3; D gene ambiguous. The germline V and J ends were trimmed by 10 bases and 2 bases, with 7 bases remaining between them. The V gene's germline CDR1 is ENHRY and CDR2 SYGVKD. The CDR3 contains 11 residues. CDR3 coding DNA: TGTGCCACCAAGAACACAGATACGCAGTATTTT. This sequence encodes CATKNTDTQYF.

CDR3 in DNA: TGTGCCAGCAGCCCCCTGGGGCAGGCCTCACCCCTACTACCCTACACCTTC. Its translation: CASSPLGQASPLLPYTF. The chain recombines TRBV12-3 or TRBV12-4 with TRBJ1-2; D is perhaps TRBD1 (5 bases). V was clipped by 6 bases and J by 10 bases, with 30 bases between them. The CDR3 has 17 residues.

This clonotype was found a few times. The chain joins TRBV29-1 to TRBJ1-2; D is possibly TRBD1 (5 bases). The CDR3 has 10 residues. Between the trimmed V and J ends, which lost 7 bases and 8 bases, there was a span of 11 bases. In germline, CDR1 is SQVTM, CDR2 ANQGSEA. CDR3 sequence reads: CSAGDEGYTF. The DNA for the CDR3 is TGCAGCGCTGGGGACGAAGGCTACACCTTC.

This rearrangement joins TRBV7-2 to TRBJ1-2, with TRBD1 matching 10 bases. V trimming: 7 bases; J trimming: 2 bases; junction bases outside the gene matches: 4. The CDR3 runs 14 residues. Germline V gene data show CDR1 as SGHTA and CDR2 as FQGNSA. Here the CDR3 DNA reads TGTGCCAGCACTTCGACAGGGGGCAACTATGGCTACACCTTC. It translates to CASTSTGGNYGYTF.

The chain recombines TRBV20-1 with TRBJ2-7; D possibly corresponds to TRBD1 (6 bases). The CDR3 covers 14 residues. V lost 1 base, J lost 0 bases, and 10 bases lay in between. CDR1 DFQATT and CDR2 SNEGSKA come from the germline V gene (reference sequence). Here the CDR3 reads CSARGAGDSYEQYF. CDR3 DNA sequence: TGCAGTGCTAGAGGCGCAGGGGACTCCTACGAGCAGTACTTC.

This CDR3 reads CASSPSRDRGNIQYF. The CDR3 DNA is TGCGCCAGCAGTCCCTCGCGGGACAGGGGGAACATTCAGTACTTC. The chain has TRBV4-1 and TRBJ2-7, with TRBD1 matching over 11 bases. With the DNA end fitting TRBJ2-4 better, the J assignment may be wrong. This CDR3 has 15 residues. CDR1 and CDR2 (germline): MGHRA, YSYEKL.

The chain has TRBV14 and TRBJ1-5; no reliable D call. CDR1 and CDR2 (germline): SGHDN, FVKESK. The CDR3 extends over 17 amino acids. Trimming pared 0 bases from V and 1 base from J, leaving 13 bases between. The CDR3 DNA reads as TGTGCCAGCAGCCAAGATCTGGCGGGGAGAAGCAATCAGCCCCAGCATTTT. Translating it yields CASSQDLAGRSNQPQHF.

The V call is TRBV12-3 or TRBV12-4, the J call TRBJ2-3, with 14 nucleotides matching TRBD2. The CDR3 sequence is 16 residues long. Losses at the gene ends were 6 bases for V and 4 bases for J; bases not matched to a gene: 6. The CDR3 nucleotides read TGTGCCAGCAGCTCCGGACTAGCGGGAGGCCCAGATACGCAGTATTTT. The encoded protein is CASSSGLAGGPDTQYF.

This clonotype has only a few counts. The gene calls are TRBV5-1 and TRBJ2-5, with D possibly matching TRBD1 (6 bases). Trimming removed 4 bases at V and 4 bases at J, with 14 bases between. CDR3 size: 14 residues. Germline CDR1 reads SGHRS; CDR2 reads YFSETQ. In DNA form, the CDR3 reads TGCGCCAGCAGCCCCCGGGACATTAGAGAGACCCAGTACTTC. Protein product: CASSPRDIRETQYF.

This clonotype has a single count. An end of the junction does not agree with germline; a read error may underlie this. The rearrangement joins TRBV20-1 to TRBJ2-1; no clear D. The germline CDR1 and CDR2 sequences are DFQATT and SNEGSKA (reference sequence). The CDR3 runs 14 residues. The CDR3 loop reads CSARGPSAPSEQVF. The CDR3 DNA is TGCAGTGCTAGAGGCCCCTCAGCGCCCTCTGAGCAGGTCTTC.

In this sample, this clonotype turned up a few times. The DNA of the CDR3 is TGCAGCGCCGGGACAGGGACTGGCTACACCTTC. Protein: CSAGTGTGYTF. The V call is TRBV29-1, the J call TRBJ1-2, with TRBD1 identical over 9 bases. This CDR3 is 11 amino acids long. The V gene end was trimmed by 7 bases and the J gene end by 7 bases; junction bases not matched to a gene: 4. Germline CDR1 is SQVTM and CDR2 is ANQGSEA.

The rearrangement uses TRBV7-9 and TRBJ2-3; 13 bases are a match to TRBD2. Germline CDR1 reads SEHNR; CDR2 reads FQNEAQ (reference sequence). Trimming removed 6 bases from V and 4 bases from J; junction bases left unmatched: 10. The CDR3 is made up of 17 amino acids. The CDR3 nucleotides are TGTGCCAGCAGTCGAGGACTAGCGGGAGCGATGGCAGATACGCAGTATTTT. This codes for CASSRGLAGAMADTQYF.

This chain connects TRBV29-1 to TRBJ2-5; the D gene is possibly TRBD1 (5 bases). There are 12 residues in the CDR3. Germline loops: CDR1 SQVTM, CDR2 ANQGSEA. V dropped 5 bases and J dropped 2 bases, with 9 bases sitting between them. The CDR3 loop reads CSVPRAQETQYF. Written as DNA, the CDR3 is TGCAGCGTTCCCAGGGCTCAAGAGACCCAGTACTTC.

In its sample, this clonotype was seen a few times. This sequence joins TRBV29-1 and TRBJ2-3; D is perhaps TRBD2 (5 bases). The CDR3 sequence is 12 residues long. The germline V gene has CDR1 SQVTM and CDR2 ANQGSEA. The CDR3 protein is CTSTGSGDTQYF. For the CDR3, the DNA is TGCACTTCAACGGGGAGTGGTGATACGCAGTATTTT.

V usage is TRBV7-6 and J usage is TRBJ2-7; weak D call: TRBD1 (6 bases). Germline-derived CDR1 and CDR2 are SGHVS and FNYEAQ. The V end was cut by 5 bases, the J end by 2 bases, with 19 bases between. The CDR3 consists of 16 residues. The CDR3 DNA sequence: TGTGCCAGCAGCGCGACCACCGGGACACTTCCCTACGAGCAGTACTTC. The encoded protein is CASSATTGTLPYEQYF.

The genes are TRBV2 and TRBJ2-1; TRBD2 matches at 12 bases. Germline assignment: CDR1 SNHLY and CDR2 FYNNEI. After removal of 6 bases from V and 15 bases from J, the junction contained 9 bases not matched to a gene. This CDR3 spans 13 amino acids. CDR3 sequence (DNA): TGTGCCAGCAGGCGGACTAGCGGGACCCTTTGGTTCTTC. This translates into CASRRTSGTLWFF.

The rearrangement links TRBV6-5 to TRBJ2-5; D ambiguous. The germline V gene has CDR1 MNHEY and CDR2 SVGAGI. CDR3 length: 13 residues. V was shortened by 6 bases and J by 11 bases, with 19 bases between the two germline ends. The CDR3 sequence: CASSPTWSAGQYF. In DNA, the CDR3 is TGTGCCAGCAGCCCGACATGGTCCGCTGGGCAGTACTTC.

This rearrangement joins TRBV5-1 to TRBJ2-1; a weak D match, TRBD1 (6 bases). Germline V gene lookup returns CDR1 SGHRS and CDR2 YFSETQ. The V and J ends lost 5 bases and 13 bases respectively, with 13 bases between them. This CDR3 is 11 amino acids long. The DNA of the CDR3 is TGCGCCAGCAGACACGGACAGTTTCAGTTCTTC. This gives the protein CASRHGQFQFF.

J is TRBJ2-1 and V is TRBV4-3; D is unresolved. V was pared by 0 bases and J by 0 bases, with 9 bases between. The germline V gene encodes CDR1 LGHNA and CDR2 YSLEER. This CDR3 spans 16 amino acids. The CDR3 region is CASSQDLAISYNEQFF. The CDR3, as DNA: TGCGCCAGCAGCCAAGATCTGGCTATCTCCTACAATGAGCAGTTCTTC.

The rearrangement links TRBV7-9 to TRBJ2-1; possibly TRBD1 for D (6 bases). The V gene lost 1 base and the J gene lost 6 bases, with 10 bases spanning the gap. The CDR3 runs to 14 residues. The germline CDR1 and CDR2 sequences are SEHNR and FQNEAQ (reference sequence). Here the CDR3 DNA reads TGTGCCAGCAGCTTAGATCAGGGGAGCAATGAGCAGTTCTTC. Translation: CASSLDQGSNEQFF.

This chain links TRBV2 with TRBJ2-3; 7 bases fit TRBD2. The germline V gene encodes CDR1 SNHLY and CDR2 FYNNEI. V dropped 3 bases and J dropped 4; count of bases not matched to a gene: 10. The CDR3 has 16 residues. The CDR3 nucleotides read TGTGCCAGCAGTGACTGGCGGGAGCCTTATCCAGATACGCAGTATTTT. Translating it yields CASSDWREPYPDTQYF. The variable domain in full, completed from reference TRBV2 and TRBJ2-3, reads EPEVTQTPSHQVTQMGQEVILRCVPISNHLYFYWYRQILGQKVEFLVSFYNNEISEKSEIFDDQFSVERPDGSNFTLKIRSTKLEDSAMYFCASSDWREPYPDTQYFGPGTRLTVL.

This chain links TRBV12-3 or TRBV12-4 with TRBJ2-3; D is perhaps TRBD2 (5 bases). V lost 5 bases and J lost 6, with 18 bases in between. This CDR3 region has 15 residues. CDR3: CASSPGGSSSDTQYF. The DNA of the CDR3 is TGTGCCAGCAGTCCCGGCGGGTCTAGCTCTGATACGCAGTATTTT.

CDR3 sequence (DNA): TGTGCCAGCAGTTCGAGACAGGGAGAGTACAATGAGCAGTTCTTC. This sequence encodes CASSSRQGEYNEQFF. The chain recombines TRBV6-5 with TRBJ2-1; 7 positions agree with TRBD1. The germline CDR1 and CDR2 sequences are MNHEY and SVGAGI. J was trimmed by 4 bases and V by 4 bases; bases with no gene match: 7. The CDR3 consists of 15 residues.

This clonotype was picked up a small number of times. This chain connects TRBV7-2 to TRBJ2-5, with 11 bases fitting TRBD2. Germline CDR1 SGHTA, CDR2 FQGNSA. The CDR3 covers 18 residues. With V trimmed by 1 base and J by 1 base, 8 bases remained unmatched. CDR3 nucleotides: TGTGCCAGCAGCTTAGTTCGTTTGACTAGCGGGACCCAAGAGACCCAGTACTTC. Its protein product is CASSLVRLTSGTQETQYF.